The 28 T cell receptor beta chains in this list originate from one sample, sequenced in a study of identical twins. TCRdb reprocessed the 5' RACE reads via MiXCR and lists one record per CDR3 protein. The table has fewer than 250,000 distinct CDR3 sequences, roughly 7.5% seen once. This sample was also put to use in a study of yellow fever vaccine responses in identical twins.

The sequenced sample was CD8+ T cells sorted from blood. The receptors originated from a woman aged 18-29 years in good health.

The rearrangement links TRBV20-1 to TRBJ2-1; possible D gene TRBD2, 5 bases. The V end lost 2 bases, the J end lost 7 bases, and 15 bases lay between the germline ends. This CDR3 has 14 residues. Germline V gene data show CDR1 as DFQATT and CDR2 as SNEGSKA (reference sequence). CDR3 residues: CSARRPEGYNEQFF. The CDR3, as DNA: TGCAGTGCTAGACGGCCCGAGGGCTATAATGAGCAGTTCTTC.

This clonotype was detected only a few times. The rearrangement joins TRBV12-3 or TRBV12-4 to TRBJ2-1; 9 bases are a match to TRBD1. The CDR3 covers 15 residues. Trimming removed 6 bases from V and 9 bases from J; junction bases left unmatched: 12. CDR3 residues: CASRTYRGRPGEQFF. DNA for the CDR3: TGTGCCAGCAGGACTTACAGGGGGCGCCCAGGTGAGCAGTTCTTC.

The chain is built from TRBV12-3 or TRBV12-4 and TRBJ2-2; 7 bases agree with TRBD2. J lost 4 bases, V lost 7 bases, and 9 bases had no gene match. There are 15 residues in the CDR3. CDR3 nucleotides: TGTGCCAGCACCACCGGGGGGAGACCCACCGGGGAGCTGTTTTTT. Protein sequence: CASTTGGRPTGELFF.

V gene TRBV6-2 or TRBV6-3 combines with J gene TRBJ2-2; tentatively, D is TRBD1 (6 bases). The CDR3 runs to 13 residues. V dropped 10 bases and J dropped 2 bases, with 11 bases sitting between them. Germline V CDR1 and CDR2: MNHEY, SVGEGT. As DNA, the CDR3 is TGTGCCATCCAACAGGGTAACACCGGGGAGCTGTTTTTT. Its protein product is CAIQQGNTGELFF.

The chain combines TRBV5-1 with TRBJ1-1, with D possibly matching TRBD1 (6 bases). Germline CDR1 is SGHRS and CDR2 is YFSETQ. The CDR3 sequence is 14 residues long. Trimming took 4 bases from V and 1 from J, leaving 11 bases between them. The CDR3 DNA follows: TGCGCCAGCAGCAGAACAGGGCCGAACACTGAAGCTTTCTTT. Translated: CASSRTGPNTEAFF.

This clonotype showed up many times. The chain combines TRBV3-1 with TRBJ2-1; tentatively, D is TRBD1 (6 bases). The CDR3 spans 15 residues. CDR1 and CDR2 from the germline V gene are LGHDT and YNNKEL (reference sequence). V lost 0 bases and J lost 8, with 14 bases in between. The CDR3: CASSQDMQGPDEQFF. The CDR3, as DNA: TGTGCCAGCAGCCAAGATATGCAGGGGCCCGATGAGCAGTTCTTC.

This clonotype was observed at least ten times. The chain combines TRBV15 with TRBJ2-7, with 7 bases matching TRBD1. Germline assignment: CDR1 LNHNV and CDR2 YYDKDF (reference sequence). The CDR3 totals 14 residues. V lost 3 bases, J lost 2 bases, and 4 bases stayed unmatched. The CDR3 sequence is CATSSRQGPYEQYF. The CDR3 region has the DNA TGTGCCACCAGCAGCAGACAGGGACCCTACGAGCAGTACTTC.

The sample holds a few counts of this clonotype. CDR3 residues: CASSTDSYNYNSPLHF. CDR3 DNA: TGTGCCAGTAGCACCGACAGCTACAACTATAATTCACCCCTCCACTTT. This chain links TRBV27 with TRBJ1-6, with a tentative D call TRBD1 (5 bases). Looked up from germline, CDR1 is MNHEY and CDR2 is SMNVEV (reference sequence). The length of the CDR3 is 16 residues. V was clipped by 9 bases and J by 3 bases, with 18 bases between them.

This rearrangement joins TRBV18 to TRBJ2-3, with unresolved D. The CDR3 sequence is 12 residues long. The germline CDR1 and CDR2 sequences are KGHSH and LQKENI. V lost 0 bases to trimming and J lost 4 bases, with 2 bases between them. The CDR3 region has the DNA TGTGCCAGCTCACCACCCGCAGATACGCAGTATTTT. It translates to CASSPPADTQYF.

CDR3 sequence reads: CASSQEGQGTGELFF. CDR3 DNA: TGTGCCAGCAGCCAAGAGGGACAGGGAACCGGGGAGCTGTTTTTT. The V call is TRBV4-2, the J call TRBJ2-2; 9 nucleotides match TRBD1. Germline CDR1 and CDR2: LGHNA and YNFKEQ. The CDR3 has 15 residues. V was clipped by 0 bases and J by 5 bases; unmatched bases: 1.

The chain recombines TRBV4-1 with TRBJ2-2, with 9 bases fitting TRBD2. V dropped 1 base and J dropped 5; count of bases not matched to a gene: 11. The CDR3 extends over 18 amino acids. Germline V gives CDR1 MGHRA, CDR2 YSYEKL. The CDR3 DNA follows: TGCGCCAGCAGCCAAGGACTAGCGGCGGTCGCGGGAACCGGGGAGCTGTTTTTT. Translation gives CASSQGLAAVAGTGELFF.

The sample holds many counts of this clonotype. The CDR3 loop is CASSPGQGSTDTQYF. CDR3 sequence (DNA): TGTGCCAGCAGTCCGGGACAGGGAAGCACAGATACGCAGTATTTT. V gene TRBV6-4 combines with J gene TRBJ2-3; TRBD1 matches at 9 bases. J lost 0 bases, V lost 5 bases, and 3 bases had no gene match. CDR3 length: 15 amino acids. Germline V gene sequence: CDR1 MRHNA, CDR2 SNTAGT.

This clonotype has only a few counts. The chain carries TRBV24-1 and TRBJ2-1, with D possibly being TRBD2 (5 bases). The V end lost 6 bases, the J end lost 16 bases, and 24 bases lay between the germline ends. This CDR3 has 14 amino acids. Looked up from germline, CDR1 is KGHDR and CDR2 is SFDVKD. This CDR3 is CATSIGGSYNERFF. CDR3 coding DNA: TGTGCCACCAGTATTGGCGGGTCTTACAATGAGCGTTTCTTC.

This clonotype was recorded a few times. The chain links TRBV27 to TRBJ2-1; 7 bases align to TRBD2. Trimming cost V 4 bases and J 11 bases; bases outside gene matches: 11. In germline, CDR1 is MNHEY, CDR2 SMNVEV (reference sequence). The CDR3 runs 14 residues. CDR3 amino acids: CASSSRDYALQQFF. The CDR3 nucleotides read TGTGCCAGCAGTTCCCGGGACTACGCTCTCCAGCAGTTCTTC.

This chain uses TRBV27 with TRBJ2-3, with D possibly matching TRBD2 (5 bases). This CDR3 contains 14 residues. Trimming took 10 bases from V and 1 from J, leaving 15 bases between them. CDR1 is MNHEY and CDR2 is SMNVEV in the germline V gene (reference sequence). The CDR3 nucleotides read TGTGCCATCATGGAAGGAGGACGCACAGATACGCAGTATTTT. This gives the protein CAIMEGGRTDTQYF.

The sample holds a few counts of this clonotype. V usage is TRBV20-1 and J usage is TRBJ2-5, with 7 bases fitting TRBD2. The V and J ends lost 0 bases and 5 bases, in that order; junction bases with no gene match: 6. The CDR3 covers 14 residues. Germline CDR1 DFQATT, CDR2 SNEGSKA (reference sequence). CDR3 in amino acids: CSARDMAGVETQYF. CDR3 nucleotide sequence: TGCAGTGCTAGAGATATGGCGGGGGTGGAGACCCAGTACTTC.

This clonotype was detected ten times or more. The V gene is TRBV7-6, the J gene TRBJ2-2, with 12 bases aligning to TRBD2. Germline values: CDR1 SGHVS, CDR2 FNYEAQ. The length of the CDR3 is 16 residues. Losses at the gene ends were 4 bases for V and 7 bases for J; bases not matched to a gene: 7. This chain's CDR3 is CASSSPTSGSDGELFF. The CDR3 DNA reads as TGTGCCAGCAGCTCTCCGACTAGCGGGAGTGACGGGGAGCTGTTTTTT.

Of note for this clonotype: A much larger clone lies a single base off, so this may be a read error. The chain joins TRBV2 to TRBJ2-2, with D uncertain. Germline V gene data show CDR1 as SNHLY and CDR2 as FYNNEI. The V end lost 2 bases, the J end lost 0 bases, and 4 bases lay between the germline ends. The CDR3 is 14 residues long. CDR3 DNA: TGTGCCAGCAGTGAAAGGTCGAACACCGGGGAGCTGTTTTTT. Translation gives CASSERSNTGELFF. The full variable domain, with the rest looked up from reference TRBV2 and TRBJ2-2, is EPEVTQTPSHQVTQMGQEVILRCVPISNHLYFYWYRQILGQKVEFLVSFYNNEISEKSEIFDDQFSVERPDGSNFTLKIRSTKLEDSAMYFCASSERSNTGELFFGEGSRLTVL.

A few counts support this clonotype. The rearrangement uses TRBV29-1 and TRBJ2-7; no clear D. Trimming left V 4 bases short and J 2 bases short, with 9 bases between. The CDR3 has 12 amino acids. Per the germline V gene, CDR1 is SQVTM and CDR2 is ANQGSEA. The CDR3 reads CSVVGQPYEQYF. CDR3 in DNA: TGCAGCGTTGTGGGCCAGCCCTACGAGCAGTACTTC.

This clonotype has at least ten counts. The chain links TRBV4-1 to TRBJ1-4, with D possibly being TRBD1 (5 bases). V lost 4 bases and J 7 bases, leaving 16 bases between the germline ends. CDR1 and CDR2 from the germline V gene are MGHRA and YSYEKL. The CDR3 totals 15 residues. CDR3 sequence (DNA): TGCGCCAGCAGCCGGCCGGGGACCTCAACTGAAAAACTGTTTTTT. It encodes CASSRPGTSTEKLFF.

Turning to this clonotype: At one end the junction does not follow the germline gene, possibly because of a read error. The rearrangement uses TRBV12-3 or TRBV12-4 and TRBJ2-1; the match to TRBD2 covers 8 bases. This CDR3 comprises 18 residues. CDR3 protein: CASCLVVGAGVAYNEQFF. The CDR3 region has the DNA TGTGCCAGCTGTTTAGTGGTAGGAGCGGGGGTCGCCTACAATGAGCAGTTCTTC.

This clonotype was detected only a few times. The rearrangement joins TRBV12-3 or TRBV12-4 to TRBJ2-2; 11 bases are a match to TRBD2. J was trimmed by 5 bases and V by 6 bases; bases with no gene match: 5. This CDR3 comprises 15 residues. In DNA, the CDR3 is TGTGCCAGCAGCATAATAGCGGGGGGGACCGGGGAGCTGTTTTTT. This gives the protein CASSIIAGGTGELFF.

J is TRBJ2-3 and V is TRBV20-1; D is perhaps TRBD2 (5 bases). V lost 5 bases to trimming and J lost 0 bases, with 18 bases between them. This CDR3 comprises 16 residues. The germline V gene has CDR1 DFQATT and CDR2 SNEGSKA (reference sequence). The CDR3 sequence: CSADGSVPGSTDTQYF. In nucleotides, the CDR3 is TGCAGTGCTGATGGGTCGGTACCGGGGAGCACAGATACGCAGTATTTT.

This clonotype was observed a handful of times. The chain combines TRBV7-6 with TRBJ2-2, with D perhaps matching TRBD1 (5 bases). Deletions cut 4 bases from V and 5 bases from J, with 23 bases between. Per the germline V gene, CDR1 is SGHVS and CDR2 is FNYEAQ. The CDR3 is 18 amino acids. CDR3 protein: CASSSSQSGALWTGELFF. The DNA of the CDR3 is TGTGCCAGCAGCTCCTCTCAGTCTGGGGCGCTCTGGACCGGGGAGCTGTTTTTT.

This clonotype was found many times. V usage is TRBV12-3 or TRBV12-4 and J usage is TRBJ1-1; D is uncertain. This CDR3 has 14 residues. Trimming cost V 6 bases and J 2 bases, with 13 bases left between them. CDR3 DNA: TGTGCCAGCAGCCCGTATAATAAAAACACTGAAGCTTTCTTT. Translating gives CASSPYNKNTEAFF.

This clonotype came up a few times. The chain has TRBV5-1 and TRBJ2-3; 10 bases align to TRBD1. The CDR3 has 16 amino acids. Germline loops: CDR1 SGHRS, CDR2 YFSETQ. Trimming cost V 0 bases and J 6 bases; bases outside gene matches: 7. CDR3 in DNA: TGCGCCAGCAGCTTGGCGGAGACAGGGGGCAGGGATACGCAGTATTTT. It encodes CASSLAETGGRDTQYF.

This clonotype was seen at least ten times. The chain has TRBV3-1 and TRBJ2-1; TRBD2 is a possible D gene (6 bases). From germline, CDR1 is LGHDT and CDR2 YNNKEL (reference sequence). V was shortened by 5 bases and J by 5 bases, with 16 bases between the two germline ends. CDR3 length: 15 residues. The CDR3 coding sequence is TGTGCCAGCAGCTCCCGGGGGAGCGGACACAATGAGCAGTTCTTC. It encodes CASSSRGSGHNEQFF.

This clonotype has a handful of counts. V is TRBV5-1 and J is TRBJ2-7, with D possibly matching TRBD1 (5 bases). This CDR3 contains 12 residues. CDR1 and CDR2 (germline): SGHRS, YFSETQ. Deletions cut 4 bases from V and 5 bases from J, with 10 bases between. In DNA, the CDR3 is TGCGCCAGCAGCCCAGGGTCCCACGAGCAGTACTTC. Translated: CASSPGSHEQYF.